These T cell receptor beta chains were read from a single sample in a study of shared T cell receptors in the human thymus. Some clones are missing from TCRdb's copy, which holds only in-frame ones; the method was immunoSEQ multiplex PCR. This table holds over 450,000 clones, approximately 80% found once. A further study also used this sample, focusing on human thymus T cells.

The sequencing input was thymocytes. These receptors were taken from a boy under two years old with a congenital heart defect. CDR3s include the opening cysteine and the closing phenylalanine or tryptophan. Size is omitted from some rows. Given values are once, few, many or a class for expanded clones.

NA	TRBJ2-7	TRBV9	CASSVGLAGGSYEQYF
NA	TRBJ2-1	TRBV7-8	CASSFPRSSRLYNEQFF
NA	TRBJ2-7	TRBV21-1	CASSKWDRGLRYEQYF
NA	TRBJ2-7	TRBV7-9	CASSPSGLAGGYEQYF
NA	TRBJ2-7	TRBV27	CASSLKRGSYEQYF
NA	TRBJ1-1	TRBV7-2	CASSQKRPGEVTEAFF
NA	TRBJ1-2	TRBV19	CASYRQGAVGYTF
NA	TRBJ2-6	TRBV27	CASSLSGQGAPGANVLTF
NA	TRBJ2-7	TRBV7-2	CASSLAPSGVSSYEQYF
NA	TRBJ1-4	TRBV7-9	CASSLEDGQKLFF
once	TRBJ2-3	TRBV30	CASSGPGTQYF
NA	TRBJ2-7	TRBV9	CASSGQSSYEQYF
NA	TRBJ1-1	TRBV5-1	CASSLDQGDQNTEAFF
NA	TRBJ1-1	TRBV27	CASSPGVGAFF
NA	TRBJ2-1	TRBV7-3	CASSLTVAGREQFF
few	TRBJ1-1	TRBV25-1	CASNKQGAGDTEAFF
NA	TRBJ2-7	TRBV5-6	CASSLGGEAGGYEQYF
NA	TRBJ2-7	TRBV7-2	CASSLLDPYEQYF
NA	TRBJ2-2	TRBV27	CASSLDYHTGELFF
NA	TRBJ2-7	TRBV10-2	CASRALGTSGSWGNYEQYF
NA	TRBJ2-1	TRBV7-8	CASSLGVSGRWNEQFF
NA	TRBJ2-5	TRBV14	CASRLQGQETQYF
NA	TRBJ2-3	TRBV9	CASSVGVEERSTDTQYF
NA	TRBJ2-5	TRBV11-3	CASSLGVSFGQETQYF
NA	TRBJ2-7	TRBV7-8	CASSLRPGKGSYEQYF
NA	TRBJ2-3	TRBV7-9	CATPLLGGQYF
NA	TRBJ2-1	TRBV4-3	CASSQDNFASGRALNEQFF
NA	TRBJ2-5	TRBV2	CASSGGDGRWTQYF
NA	TRBJ2-7	TRBV4-2	CASSQGQAAYEQYF
NA	TRBJ2-1	TRBV5-1	CASSFGSRPINEQFF
NA	TRBJ1-2	TRBV6-1	CASREADRGRRGSRNYGYTF
NA	TRBJ2-1	TRBV5-1	CASSSQGINEQFF
NA	TRBJ2-7	TRBV27	CASSFSLAGVYAQYF
NA	TRBJ1-2	TRBV6-4	CASSDTGYGYTF
few	TRBJ1-3	TRBV7-2	CASSHPTGGRNTIYF
NA	TRBJ1-3	TRBV10-3	CAISEGTTHSGNTIYF
NA	TRBJ2-7	TRBV27	CASTRIAGGPHEQYF
once	TRBJ2-7	TRBV7-6	CASSPEAGGLSSYEQYF
few	TRBJ1-2	TRBV29-1	CSVEAGNGYTF
once	TRBJ2-5	TRBV28	CASSLASAETQYF
once	TRBJ2-5	TRBV14	CASSQVATSGKETQYF
few	TRBJ2-6	TRBV30	CAWSVVGTGGSGANVLTF
NA	TRBJ2-6	TRBV6-5	CATEGGKGANVLTF
NA	TRBJ2-5	TRBV2	CARGASGSREQETQYF
NA	TRBJ2-1	TRBV9	CASSGAGNEQFF
NA	TRBJ1-1	TRBV28	CASSSGQGFAEAFF
NA	TRBJ1-1	TRBV6-1	CASSEALRNTKNTEAFF
NA	TRBJ2-1	TRBV18	CASSPLLAVGRGEQFF
NA	TRBJ2-2	TRBV4-3	CASSRLTGARGGELFF